A single TCR beta chain is shown here with its context. The antigen is undetermined. The germline CDR1 and CDR2 sequences are SGHTA and FQGNSA. V was pared by 1 base and J by 6 bases, with 10 bases of the junction left unmatched. The CDR3 has 16 residues. This entry belongs to a study of OX40 agonist ivuxolimab in advanced cancers. Whole-study context: Anti-PD-1, anti-PD-L1 or anti-CTLA-4 therapy given earlier was allowed, and approximately 43% had some. One patient with hepatocellular carcinoma and two with cutaneous melanoma, three in all, had partial responses. Study-wide results and caveats: Average numbers of expanded clones were greater in CD8+ T cells than in CD4+.

This table comes from immunoSEQ multiplex PCR, and its TCRdb copy is limited to in-frame clones, with some not included. This table has about 60,000 clones, about 89% appearing once. This receptor was obtained from an adult with an advanced solid tumor such as melanoma, head and neck, liver or kidney cancer. Sample: CD4+ or CD8+ T cells sorted from blood, taken in a trial of the OX40 agonist ivuxolimab. The rearrangement uses TRBV7-2 and TRBJ2-3; 7 bases align to TRBD2. The CDR3 is CASSLDRTGGTDTQYF. The CDR3 DNA is TGTGCCAGCAGCTTAGATCGAACGGGAGGTACGGATACGCAGTATTTT. The whole variable domain, filled in from reference TRBV7-2 and TRBJ2-3, reads GAGVSQSPSNKVTEKGKDVELRCDPISGHTALYWYRQSLGQGLEFLIYFQGNSAPDKSGLPSDRFSAERTGGSVSTLTIQRTQQEDSAVYLCASSLDRTGGTDTQYFGPGTRLTVL.